This T cell receptor beta chain was sequenced for a study of blood T cell repertoires in COVID-19. Looking at the study overall: Samples taken during acute and convalescent COVID-19 were collected in the United States, Italy and Spain. The cDNA or gDNA used as material had been derived from T cells, B-cell-depleted T cells, or PBMCs.

Original analysis: Reference gene primer amplification gave nucleated cell count estimates. Profiled with immunoSEQ multiplex PCR; TCRdb holds only in-frame clones, not every one. For V, J and clone size, that table is used; D and trimming come from the DNA. The sample records about 200,000 clones, around 84% being singletons. Germline V gene data show CDR1 as LGHDT and CDR2 as YNNKEL (reference sequence). The ends lost 4 bases at V and 8 bases at J; junction bases unmatched: 8. The CDR3 runs to 15 residues. This clone was seen repeatedly, ten times or more. The clonotype originates from a human donor in a cohort sampled during active COVID-19. The V call is TRBV3-1 (or the pseudogene TRBV3-2), the J call TRBJ2-1; the match to TRBD2 covers 10 bases. The specimen was peripheral blood. CDR3 sequence: CASSLVTGTSDEQFF. CDR3 coding DNA: TGTGCCAGCAGCCTCGTGACCGGGACTAGCGATGAGCAGTTCTTC.